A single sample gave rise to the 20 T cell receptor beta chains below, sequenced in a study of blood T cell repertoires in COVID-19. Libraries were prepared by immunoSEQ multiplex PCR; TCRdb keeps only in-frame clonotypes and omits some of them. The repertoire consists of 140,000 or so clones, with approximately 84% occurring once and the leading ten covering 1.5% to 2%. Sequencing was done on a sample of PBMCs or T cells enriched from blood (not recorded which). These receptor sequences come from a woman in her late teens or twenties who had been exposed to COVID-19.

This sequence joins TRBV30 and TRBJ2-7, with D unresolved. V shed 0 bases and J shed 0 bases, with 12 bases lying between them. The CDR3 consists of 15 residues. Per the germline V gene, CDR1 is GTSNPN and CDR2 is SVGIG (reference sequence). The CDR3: CAWSVLRMSSYEQYF. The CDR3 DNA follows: TGTGCCTGGAGTGTGCTGCGCATGAGCTCCTACGAGCAGTACTTC.

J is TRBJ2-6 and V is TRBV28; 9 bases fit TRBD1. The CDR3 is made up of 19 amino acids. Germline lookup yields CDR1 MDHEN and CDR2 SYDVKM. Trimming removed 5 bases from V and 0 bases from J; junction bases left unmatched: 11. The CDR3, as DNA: TGTGCCAGCAGTCCGCGTAGGGACAGGGATGGCTCTGGGGCCAACGTCCTGACTTTC. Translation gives CASSPRRDRDGSGANVLTF.

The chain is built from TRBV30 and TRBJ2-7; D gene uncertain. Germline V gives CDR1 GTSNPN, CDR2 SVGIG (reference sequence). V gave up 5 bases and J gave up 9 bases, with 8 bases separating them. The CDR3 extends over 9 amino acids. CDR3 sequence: CAWVLRQYF. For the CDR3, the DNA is TGTGCCTGGGTGTTGAGGCAGTACTTC. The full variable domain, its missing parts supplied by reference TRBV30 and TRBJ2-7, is SQTIHQWPATLVQPVGSPLSLECTVEGTSNPNLYWYRQAAGRGLQLLFYSVGIGQISSEVPQNLSASRPQDRQFILSSKKLLLSDSGFYLCAWVLRQYFGPGTRLTVT.

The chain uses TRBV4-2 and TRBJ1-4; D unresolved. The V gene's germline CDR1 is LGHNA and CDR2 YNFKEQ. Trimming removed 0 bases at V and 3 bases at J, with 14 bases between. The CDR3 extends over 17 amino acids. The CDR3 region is CASSQDPGSIANEKLFF. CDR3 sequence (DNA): TGTGCCAGCAGCCAAGATCCCGGGAGTATAGCTAATGAAAAACTGTTTTTT.

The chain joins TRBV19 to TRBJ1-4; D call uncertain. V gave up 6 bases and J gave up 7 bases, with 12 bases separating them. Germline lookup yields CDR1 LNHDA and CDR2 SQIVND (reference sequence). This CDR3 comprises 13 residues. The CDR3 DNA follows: TGTGCCAGTAGGACTAGACGGGCTGAAAAACTGTTTTTT. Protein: CASRTRRAEKLFF. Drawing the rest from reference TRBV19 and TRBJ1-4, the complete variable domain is DGGITQSPKYLFRKEGQNVTLSCEQNLNHDAMYWYRQDPGQGLRLIYYSQIVNDFQKGDIAEGYSVSREKKESFPLTVTSAQKNPTAFYLCASRTRRAEKLFFGSGTQLSVL.

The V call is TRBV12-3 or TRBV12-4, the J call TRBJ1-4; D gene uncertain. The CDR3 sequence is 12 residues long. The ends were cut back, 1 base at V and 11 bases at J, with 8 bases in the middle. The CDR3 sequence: CASSLENRKLFF. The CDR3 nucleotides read TGTGCCAGCAGTTTAGAAAACCGGAAACTGTTTTTT.

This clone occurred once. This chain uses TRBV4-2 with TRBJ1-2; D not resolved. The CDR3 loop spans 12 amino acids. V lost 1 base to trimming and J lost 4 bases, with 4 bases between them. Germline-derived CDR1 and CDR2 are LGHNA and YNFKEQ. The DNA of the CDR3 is TGTGCCAGCAGCCAAGCCATCTATGGCTACACCTTC. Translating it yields CASSQAIYGYTF.

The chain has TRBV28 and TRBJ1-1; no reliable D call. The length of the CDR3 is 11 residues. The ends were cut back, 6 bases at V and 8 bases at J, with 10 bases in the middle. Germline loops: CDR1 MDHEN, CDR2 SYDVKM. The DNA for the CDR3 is TGTGCCAGCAGGGGAGGGTCAGAAGCTTTCTTT. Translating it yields CASRGGSEAFF. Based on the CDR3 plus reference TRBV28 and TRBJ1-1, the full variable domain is DVKVTQSSRYLVKRTGEKVFLECVQDMDHENMFWYRQDPGLGLRLIYFSYDVKMKEKGDIPEGYSVSREKKERFSLILESASTNQTSMYLCASRGGSEAFFGQGTRLTVV.

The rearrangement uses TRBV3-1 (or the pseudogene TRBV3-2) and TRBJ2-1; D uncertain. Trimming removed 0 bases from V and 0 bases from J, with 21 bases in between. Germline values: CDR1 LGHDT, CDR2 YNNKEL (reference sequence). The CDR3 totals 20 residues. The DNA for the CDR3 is TGTGCCAGCAGCCAAGATCTCGACTCCCGAGAGCGAAGCTCCTACAATGAGCAGTTCTTC. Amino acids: CASSQDLDSRERSSYNEQFF.

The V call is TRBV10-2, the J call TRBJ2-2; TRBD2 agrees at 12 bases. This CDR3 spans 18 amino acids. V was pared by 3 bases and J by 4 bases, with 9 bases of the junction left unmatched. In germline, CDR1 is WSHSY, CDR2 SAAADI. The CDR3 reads CASSDFSPSGRATGELFF. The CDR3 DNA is TGCGCCAGCAGTGATTTTTCCCCTAGCGGGAGGGCCACCGGGGAGCTGTTTTTT.

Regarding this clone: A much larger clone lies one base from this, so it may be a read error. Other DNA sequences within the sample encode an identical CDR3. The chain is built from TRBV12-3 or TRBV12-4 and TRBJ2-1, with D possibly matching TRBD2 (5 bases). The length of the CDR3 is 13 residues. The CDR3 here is CASSLHSGNEQFF. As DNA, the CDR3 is TGTGCCAGCAGCCTCCATTCGGGGAATGAACAGTTCTTC.

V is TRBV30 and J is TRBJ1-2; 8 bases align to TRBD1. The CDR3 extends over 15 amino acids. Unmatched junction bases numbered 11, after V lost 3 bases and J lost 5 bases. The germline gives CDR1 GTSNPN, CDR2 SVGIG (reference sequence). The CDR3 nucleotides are TGTGCCTGGAGCGTGGCAGGGGGCGCATCTTATGGCTACACCTTC. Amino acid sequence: CAWSVAGGASYGYTF.

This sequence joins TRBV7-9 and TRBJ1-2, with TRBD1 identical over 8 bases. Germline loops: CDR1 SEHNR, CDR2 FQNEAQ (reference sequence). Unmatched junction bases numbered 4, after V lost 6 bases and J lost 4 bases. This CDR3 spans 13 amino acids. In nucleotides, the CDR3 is TGTGCCAGCAGTCGACAGGGGCCCTATGGCTACACCTTC. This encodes CASSRQGPYGYTF. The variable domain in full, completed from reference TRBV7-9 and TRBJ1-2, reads DTGVSQNPRHKITKRGQNVTFRCDPISEHNRLYWYRQTLGQGPEFLTYFQNEAQLEKSRLLSDRFSAERPKGSFSTLEIQRTEQGDSAMYLCASSRQGPYGYTFGSGTRLTVV.

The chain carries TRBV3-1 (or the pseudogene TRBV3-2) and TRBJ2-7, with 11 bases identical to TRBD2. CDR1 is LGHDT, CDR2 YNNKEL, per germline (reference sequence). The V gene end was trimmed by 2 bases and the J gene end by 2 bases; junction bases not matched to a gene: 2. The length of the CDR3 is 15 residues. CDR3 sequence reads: CASSQPLAGAYEQYF. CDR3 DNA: TGTGCCAGCAGCCAACCACTAGCGGGAGCCTACGAGCAGTACTTC.

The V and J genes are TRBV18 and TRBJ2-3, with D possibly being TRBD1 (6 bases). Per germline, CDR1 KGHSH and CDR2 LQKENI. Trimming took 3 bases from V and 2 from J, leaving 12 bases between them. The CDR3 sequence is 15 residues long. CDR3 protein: CASSPGQGLTDTQYF. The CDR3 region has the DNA TGTGCCAGCTCACCCGGCCAGGGGCTCACAGATACGCAGTATTTT.

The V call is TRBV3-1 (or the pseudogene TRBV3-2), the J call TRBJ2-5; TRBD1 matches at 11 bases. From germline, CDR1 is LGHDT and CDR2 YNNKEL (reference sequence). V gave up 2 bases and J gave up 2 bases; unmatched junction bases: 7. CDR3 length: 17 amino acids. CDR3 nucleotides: TGTGCCAGCAGCCAACTCGGGACAGGGGGGGGACAAGAGACCCAGTACTTC. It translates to CASSQLGTGGGQETQYF.

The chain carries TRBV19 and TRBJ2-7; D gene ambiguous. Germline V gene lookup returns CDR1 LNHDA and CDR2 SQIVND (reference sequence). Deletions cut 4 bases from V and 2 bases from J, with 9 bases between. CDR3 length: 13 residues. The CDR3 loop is CASSSGSTYEQYF. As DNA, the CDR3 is TGTGCCAGTAGTAGTGGCAGTACCTACGAGCAGTACTTC.

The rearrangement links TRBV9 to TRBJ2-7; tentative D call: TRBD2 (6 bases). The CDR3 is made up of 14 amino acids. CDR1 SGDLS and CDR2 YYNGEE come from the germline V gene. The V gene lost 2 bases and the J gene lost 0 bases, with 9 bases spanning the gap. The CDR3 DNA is TGTGCCAGCAGCGTCCTAGCGAACTCCTACGAGCAGTACTTC. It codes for CASSVLANSYEQYF. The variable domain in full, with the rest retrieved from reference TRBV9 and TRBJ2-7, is DSGVTQTPKHLITATGQRVTLRCSPRSGDLSVYWYQQSLDQGLQFLIQYYNGEERAKGNILERFSAQQFPDLHSELNLSSLELGDSALYFCASSVLANSYEQYFGPGTRLTVT.

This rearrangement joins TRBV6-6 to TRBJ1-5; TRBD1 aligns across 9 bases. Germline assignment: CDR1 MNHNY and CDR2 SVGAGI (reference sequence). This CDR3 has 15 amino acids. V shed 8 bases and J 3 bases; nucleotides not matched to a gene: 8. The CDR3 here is CASGKGQGPNQPQHF. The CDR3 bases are TGTGCCAGCGGGAAGGGACAGGGCCCCAATCAGCCCCAGCATTTT.

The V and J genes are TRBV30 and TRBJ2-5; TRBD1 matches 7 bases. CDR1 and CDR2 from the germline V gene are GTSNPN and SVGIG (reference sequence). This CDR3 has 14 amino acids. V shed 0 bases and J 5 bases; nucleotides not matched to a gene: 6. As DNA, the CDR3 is TGTGCCTGGAGTGTAGAGACAGGGCGGGAGACCCAGTACTTC. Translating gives CAWSVETGRETQYF. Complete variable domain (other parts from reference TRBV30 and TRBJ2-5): SQTIHQWPATLVQPVGSPLSLECTVEGTSNPNLYWYRQAAGRGLQLLFYSVGIGQISSEVPQNLSASRPQDRQFILSSKKLLLSDSGFYLCAWSVETGRETQYFGPGTRLLVL.